A selection of T cell receptor beta chains follows, all from one sample in a study of T cell responses to AZD1222 COVID-19 vaccine. Measured with immunoSEQ multiplex PCR; TCRdb has only the in-frame clones, and not every one. The table shows roughly 120,000 clones, with 88% occurring only once. The specimen was peripheral blood, collected on day 0 of MenACWY control vaccination. The receptors were gathered from an adult in good health. Both conserved end residues are part of each CDR3. The order of the fields is D gene, V gene, clone size, J gene, CDR3 DNA, CDR3 protein. A D gene is named only where the DNA matches it firmly. Where a row states a size, it is once, few, many or the class of an expanded clone; other rows omit it.

d_gene: TRBD2; v_gene: TRBV5-1; abundance: .; j_gene: TRBJ2-5; CDR3nt: TGCGCCAGCAGCTCGGGACTAGCGGAACCAGGGAAGACCCAGTACTTC; CDR3aa: CASSSGLAEPGKTQYF
d_gene: TRBD2; v_gene: TRBV7-3; abundance: once; j_gene: TRBJ2-1; CDR3nt: TGTGCCAGCAGCCCCACTAGCGGGAGTTCCTCTGAGCAGTTCTTC; CDR3aa: CASSPTSGSSSEQFF
d_gene: .; v_gene: TRBV2; abundance: .; j_gene: TRBJ1-2; CDR3nt: TGTGCCAGCGGAAGGGAGGACAACTATGGCTACACCTTC; CDR3aa: CASGREDNYGYTF
d_gene: .; v_gene: TRBV3-1/TRBV3-2; abundance: .; j_gene: TRBJ1-1; CDR3nt: TGTGCCAGCAGCCAAGTAGCTACCAGGAACACTGAAGCTTTCTTT; CDR3aa: CASSQVATRNTEAFF
d_gene: TRBD2; v_gene: TRBV24-1; abundance: .; j_gene: TRBJ2-3; CDR3nt: TGTGCCACCAGTGATTTGTACGCGGGAGGGACAGATACGCAGTATTTT; CDR3aa: CATSDLYAGGTDTQYF
d_gene: TRBD1; v_gene: TRBV4-1; abundance: once; j_gene: TRBJ1-5; CDR3nt: TGCGCCAGCAGCCAAGGGGCCTTAGGGACAGGGGGCCATCAGCCCCAGCATTTT; CDR3aa: CASSQGALGTGGHQPQHF
d_gene: .; v_gene: TRBV6-5; abundance: .; j_gene: TRBJ1-4; CDR3nt: TGTGCCAGCAGCCAAGAGGGCTGGCGGGGAAAACTGTTTTTT; CDR3aa: CASSQEGWRGKLFF
d_gene: .; v_gene: TRBV3-1/TRBV3-2; abundance: .; j_gene: TRBJ2-1; CDR3nt: TGTGCCAGCAGCCAGCGCCGCGGAGAGCAGTTCTTC; CDR3aa: CASSQRRGEQFF
d_gene: TRBD1; v_gene: TRBV7-2; abundance: .; j_gene: TRBJ1-4; CDR3nt: TGTGCCAGCAGCCCGGACAGGGGGCATGAAAAACTGTTTTTT; CDR3aa: CASSPDRGHEKLFF
d_gene: TRBD1; v_gene: TRBV9; abundance: .; j_gene: TRBJ2-2; CDR3nt: TGTGCCAGCAGCAAGAGACAGGGGGCCGGGGAGCTGTTTTTT; CDR3aa: CASSKRQGAGELFF
d_gene: TRBD2; v_gene: TRBV5-6; abundance: few; j_gene: TRBJ2-1; CDR3nt: TGTGCCAGCAGCAGCAGCGGGAGCTCCTACAATGAGCAGTTCTTC; CDR3aa: CASSSSGSSYNEQFF
d_gene: TRBD1; v_gene: TRBV30; abundance: .; j_gene: TRBJ1-2; CDR3nt: TGTGCCTGGGCTAGACAGGGGGAAGGCTACACCTTC; CDR3aa: CAWARQGEGYTF
d_gene: TRBD1; v_gene: TRBV11-2; abundance: .; j_gene: TRBJ2-3; CDR3nt: TGTGCCAGCAGCTTAGGGACAGGGTGGTCCACAGATACGCAGTATTTT; CDR3aa: CASSLGTGWSTDTQYF
d_gene: TRBD1; v_gene: TRBV23-1; abundance: .; j_gene: TRBJ2-7; CDR3nt: TGCGCCAGCATTCCGGACAGGGTTGAGTACTTC; CDR3aa: CASIPDRVEYF
d_gene: TRBD2; v_gene: TRBV7-3; abundance: .; j_gene: TRBJ2-1; CDR3nt: TGTGCCAGCAGCTTAAGATCTCTAGCGGGAGGGTACAATGAGCAGTTCTTC; CDR3aa: CASSLRSLAGGYNEQFF
d_gene: TRBD1; v_gene: TRBV3-1/TRBV3-2; abundance: .; j_gene: TRBJ1-5; CDR3nt: TGTGCCAGCAGCCTTACGTTCGGGACAGGGGGCCGTTGGCAGCCCCAGCATTTT; CDR3aa: CASSLTFGTGGRWQPQHF
d_gene: .; v_gene: TRBV5-1; abundance: .; j_gene: TRBJ2-1; CDR3nt: TGCGCCAGCAGCTTTCTTTTCCCAGGACCCTACAATGAGCAGTTCTTC; CDR3aa: CASSFLFPGPYNEQFF
d_gene: TRBD1; v_gene: TRBV9; abundance: .; j_gene: TRBJ1-2; CDR3nt: TGTGCCAGCAGTAGGGACAGGGGGTATGGCTACACCTTC; CDR3aa: CASSRDRGYGYTF
d_gene: .; v_gene: TRBV9; abundance: .; j_gene: TRBJ2-2; CDR3nt: TGTGCCAGCCGCAGGGTCACCGGGGAGCTGTTTTTT; CDR3aa: CASRRVTGELFF
d_gene: .; v_gene: TRBV5-4; abundance: .; j_gene: TRBJ2-7; CDR3nt: TGTGCCAGCCGAGACCACCTCTACGAGCAGTACTTC; CDR3aa: CASRDHLYEQYF
d_gene: .; v_gene: TRBV5-5; abundance: .; j_gene: TRBJ1-1; CDR3nt: TGTGCCAGCAGCTCTTGGATGGGGGTGACTGAAGCTTTCTTT; CDR3aa: CASSSWMGVTEAFF
d_gene: TRBD1; v_gene: TRBV6-5; abundance: .; j_gene: TRBJ2-7; CDR3nt: TGTGCCAGCAGGACAGGGGAAAGCTACGAGCAGTACTTC; CDR3aa: CASRTGESYEQYF
d_gene: .; v_gene: TRBV21-1; abundance: .; j_gene: TRBJ2-7; CDR3nt: TGTGCCAGCAGCAATGGGGGGAGGTCCTACGAGCAGTACTTC; CDR3aa: CASSNGGRSYEQYF